Below are 3 T cell receptor beta chains sequenced from a single sample in a study of Ad26.COV2.S vaccination and SARS-CoV-2 variants. Measured with immunoSEQ multiplex PCR; TCRdb has only the in-frame clones, and not every one. The table lists a few hundred thousand clones, 88% of them singletons, with 3.6% in the top ten. The treatment is: over 15 received Ad26.COV2.S at low or high dose, single or two shots; about 5 received placebo; per-sample allocation not given. Sample collection was performed on day 63 after the first vaccine or placebo injection. Sequences were derived from peripheral blood, sampled in a trial of Ad26.COV2.S vaccine versus placebo. The receptor source for this set is a person aged 18-65 years who received the Ad26.COV2.S COVID-19 vaccine or a placebo.

The gene calls are TRBV5-6 and TRBJ2-1, with D possibly being TRBD1 or TRBD2 (5 bases each). V was pared by 4 bases and J by 5 bases, with 13 bases between. The CDR3 contains 14 residues. Germline CDR1 reads SGHDT; CDR2 reads YYEEEE. The DNA of the CDR3 is TGTGCCAGCAGCACAGTTGGGACCCACAATGAGCAGTTCTTC. Its translation is CASSTVGTHNEQFF.

The chain is built from TRBV12-3 or TRBV12-4 and TRBJ1-5; D is ambiguous. Deletions cut 6 bases from V and 4 bases from J, with 7 bases between. The CDR3 is 12 amino acids. CDR3: CASSPQNQPQHF. CDR3 DNA sequence: TGTGCCAGCAGCCCTCAGAATCAGCCCCAGCATTTT.

V gene TRBV5-1 combines with J gene TRBJ1-6; no definite D call. CDR3 length: 15 residues. Germline V gene data show CDR1 as SGHRS and CDR2 as YFSETQ. V was cut by 2 bases and J by 3 bases, with 9 bases left in between. For the CDR3, the DNA is TGCGCCAGCAGCTTACGCCAGGACTATAATTCACCCCTCCACTTT. Protein: CASSLRQDYNSPLHF.